This entry lists 25 T cell receptor beta chains sequenced from one sample in a study of response to subunit inactivated influenza vaccine. TCRdb reprocessed the RT-PCR reads via MiXCR and lists one record per CDR3 protein. The sample records 560,000 or so distinct CDR3 sequences, 6.5% to 8% being singletons. Specimen: PBMCs from blood, collected around 25 months after vaccination. Every receptor here comes from a man aged 45 to 70 who received an inactivated influenza vaccine.

The chain recombines TRBV30 with TRBJ2-5; possibly TRBD1 for D (8 bases). V lost 0 bases to trimming and J lost 6 bases, with 11 bases between them. Germline CDR1 is GTSNPN and CDR2 is SVGIG (reference sequence). The CDR3 length is 13 residues. CDR3 loop: CAWSVQGGQTQYF. The CDR3 DNA reads TGTGCCTGGAGTGTACAGGGGGGGCAGACCCAGTACTTC.

In its sample, this clonotype was seen a few times. The rearrangement joins TRBV5-5 to TRBJ2-5; TRBD1 aligns across 8 bases. Germline CDR1 reads SGHKS; CDR2 reads YYEKEE (reference sequence). With 2 bases clipped from V and 4 bases from J, the junction kept 7 bases outside the gene matches. This CDR3 is built from 15 residues. In DNA form, the CDR3 reads TGTGCCAGCAGCTTCGGGGCAGGGGGCCGAGAGACCCAGTACTTC. It encodes CASSFGAGGRETQYF.

V gene TRBV20-1 combines with J gene TRBJ2-1; 9 bases align to TRBD2. CDR1 and CDR2 (germline): DFQATT, SNEGSKA (reference sequence). The CDR3 sequence is 14 residues long. With 3 bases clipped from V and 6 bases from J, the junction kept 6 bases outside the gene matches. This CDR3 reads CSASSSGRRNEQFF. DNA of the CDR3: TGCAGTGCTAGTTCCAGCGGGAGGCGCAATGAGCAGTTCTTC.

This clonotype was recorded many times. The rearrangement uses TRBV20-1 and TRBJ1-5; D gene unclear. The length of the CDR3 is 14 residues. Trimming took 0 bases from V and 0 from J, leaving 6 bases between them. The germline V gene encodes CDR1 DFQATT and CDR2 SNEGSKA (reference sequence). DNA for the CDR3: TGCAGTGCTAGAGATCGCCTTAGCAATCAGCCCCAGCATTTT. It translates to CSARDRLSNQPQHF.

This clonotype was seen more than once but under ten times. The genes are TRBV6-1 and TRBJ2-7; the match to TRBD1 covers 8 bases. The CDR3 is made up of 15 amino acids. J was trimmed by 2 bases and V by 6 bases; bases with no gene match: 9. Germline V lookup: CDR1 MNHNS, CDR2 SASEGT. The CDR3 sequence: CASRTTGTGAYEQYF. The CDR3 coding sequence is TGTGCCAGCAGGACCACCGGGACAGGTGCCTACGAGCAGTACTTC.

The chain combines TRBV5-8 with TRBJ1-4; 9 bases map to TRBD1. The CDR3 sequence is 17 residues long. Trimming at V came to 0 bases and at J to 3 bases, leaving 6 bases not matched to a gene. Germline V gene lookup returns CDR1 SGHTS and CDR2 YDEGEE. The CDR3 DNA reads as TGTGCCAGCAGCTTGGGCGGGACAGGGTTGGCTAATGAAAAACTGTTTTTT. Residues: CASSLGGTGLANEKLFF.

This clonotype was counted only a few times. The chain combines TRBV2 with TRBJ1-4, with D possibly matching TRBD1 (5 bases). The CDR3 covers 12 residues. The germline V gene encodes CDR1 SNHLY and CDR2 FYNNEI. Trimming shortened V by 6 bases and J by 7 bases, and 9 bases separated the two germline ends. In DNA, the CDR3 is TGTGCCAGCAGCCTCGACAGTGAAAAACTGTTTTTT. Amino acids: CASSLDSEKLFF.

This clonotype was found many times. The chain recombines TRBV20-1 with TRBJ1-5; 8 bases agree with TRBD1. The CDR3 spans 14 residues. J gave up 5 bases and V 1 base, and 4 bases lay outside the gene matches. Germline CDR1 reads DFQATT; CDR2 reads SNEGSKA (reference sequence). CDR3 coding DNA: TGCAGTGCTAGAGCAGGACAGGGTTATCAGCCCCAGCATTTT. It specifies CSARAGQGYQPQHF.

The rearrangement links TRBV29-1 to TRBJ2-7, with 8 nucleotides matching TRBD1. The CDR3 is made up of 13 amino acids. J lost 5 bases, V lost 4 bases, and 7 bases had no gene match. CDR1 is SQVTM and CDR2 is ANQGSEA in the germline V gene. The CDR3 region is CSVGAGGINEQYF. DNA for the CDR3: TGCAGCGTTGGGGCAGGGGGCATAAACGAGCAGTACTTC.

This clonotype was seen ten or more times. The chain is built from TRBV10-3 and TRBJ2-7; 10 bases align to TRBD2. The V and J ends lost 7 bases and 6 bases, in that order; junction bases with no gene match: 12. The CDR3 runs to 15 residues. Germline lookup yields CDR1 ENHRY and CDR2 SYGVKD. This CDR3 reads CAINSLAGVPSEQYF. CDR3 coding DNA: TGTGCCATCAACTCTCTAGCGGGAGTTCCGTCCGAGCAGTACTTC.

J is TRBJ2-4 and V is TRBV28; 8 bases line up with TRBD1. Germline CDR1 reads MDHEN; CDR2 reads SYDVKM. The V gene end was trimmed by 7 bases and the J gene end by 3 bases; junction bases not matched to a gene: 8. This CDR3 region has 15 residues. In DNA, the CDR3 is TGTGCCAGCAAAACGGACAGGGATGACAAAAACATTCAGTACTTC. Translated, it gives CASKTDRDDKNIQYF.

This clonotype was seen at least ten times. The V and J genes are TRBV5-1 and TRBJ1-1, with no clear D. Germline lookup yields CDR1 SGHRS and CDR2 YFSETQ. CDR3 size: 15 residues. V gave up 6 bases and J gave up 8 bases, with 23 bases separating them. CDR3 in amino acids: CASTKLQPGGAEAFF. CDR3 in DNA: TGCGCCAGCACGAAGTTGCAGCCTGGCGGAGCCGAAGCTTTCTTT. The full variable domain, rest sourced from reference TRBV5-1 and TRBJ1-1, is KAGVTQTPRYLIKTRGQQVTLSCSPISGHRSVSWYQQTPGQGLQFLFEYFSETQRNKGNFPGRFSGRQFSNSRSEMNVSTLELGDSALYLCASTKLQPGGAEAFFGQGTRLTVV.

This clonotype was detected many times. V gene TRBV28 combines with J gene TRBJ2-3; D ambiguous. CDR3 size: 14 residues. Per germline, CDR1 MDHEN and CDR2 SYDVKM. V was shortened by 5 bases and J by 5 bases, with 14 bases between the two germline ends. For the CDR3, the DNA is TGTGCCAGCAGTCCGGACCGGCTCCAAGATACGCAGTATTTT. It translates to CASSPDRLQDTQYF.

This clonotype has only a few counts. V gene TRBV6-1 combines with J gene TRBJ1-6, with D perhaps TRBD1 (5 bases). This CDR3 region has 13 residues. Germline CDR1 and CDR2: MNHNS and SASEGT. The ends were cut back, 4 bases at V and 10 bases at J, with 11 bases in the middle. CDR3 in amino acids: CASSAEGWSPLHF. The CDR3 DNA is TGTGCCAGCAGTGCTGAGGGGTGGTCACCCCTCCACTTT.

This clonotype was counted many times. This CDR3 is CASSFGGHEQYF. In DNA form, the CDR3 reads TGTGCCAGCAGTTTTGGCGGCCACGAGCAGTACTTC. The genes are TRBV12-3 or TRBV12-4 and TRBJ2-7; D gene ambiguous. V lost 3 bases, J lost 5 bases, and 8 bases lay in between. CDR3 size: 12 residues.

In its sample, this clonotype was seen a few times. The V call is TRBV7-9, the J call TRBJ2-1; D gene uncertain. Trimming removed 1 base at V and 8 bases at J, with 9 bases between. Per germline, CDR1 SEHNR and CDR2 FQNEAQ (reference sequence). The CDR3 is 13 residues long. The CDR3 bases are TGTGCCAGCAGCTTAGGGGGTTGGGATGAGCAGTTCTTC. Protein product: CASSLGGWDEQFF.

The chain links TRBV6-4 to TRBJ2-7; tentatively, D is TRBD1 or TRBD2 (5 bases each). The CDR3 is made up of 15 amino acids. The ends were cut back, 10 bases at V and 0 bases at J, with 19 bases in the middle. Germline lookup yields CDR1 MRHNA and CDR2 SNTAGT. The chain's CDR3 is CAIPPNRDASYEQYF. For the CDR3, the DNA is TGTGCCATCCCACCCAACCGGGACGCCTCCTACGAGCAGTACTTC.

This clonotype has a handful of counts. This chain uses TRBV7-9 with TRBJ2-3; 9 positions match TRBD2. CDR3 length: 16 residues. J was trimmed by 5 bases and V by 0 bases; bases with no gene match: 6. Germline V gives CDR1 SEHNR, CDR2 FQNEAQ (reference sequence). The CDR3 here is CASSLAREGQIDTQYF. The CDR3 DNA follows: TGTGCCAGCAGCTTAGCGCGGGAGGGCCAGATAGATACGCAGTATTTT.

This clonotype was seen a few times. V usage is TRBV2 and J usage is TRBJ1-5, with a weak D call TRBD1 (5 bases). The V gene's germline CDR1 is SNHLY and CDR2 FYNNEI. CDR3 size: 19 residues. The germline V and J ends were trimmed by 2 bases and 2 bases, with 22 bases remaining between them. CDR3 amino acids: CASSETFLSGRRRNQPQHF. CDR3 in DNA: TGTGCCAGCAGTGAAACGTTTTTGTCAGGGAGGCGCCGCAATCAGCCCCAGCATTTT.

In this sample, this clonotype turned up many times. The V and J genes are TRBV5-1 and TRBJ2-3; TRBD2 matches 8 bases. This CDR3 region has 15 residues. The ends lost 6 bases at V and 0 bases at J; junction bases unmatched: 6. Germline-derived CDR1 and CDR2 are SGHRS and YFSETQ. Written as DNA, the CDR3 is TGCGCCAGCACCATCGCGGGGGGAAGCACAGATACGCAGTATTTT. Translated: CASTIAGGSTDTQYF.

At least ten counts were recorded for this clonotype. The rearrangement joins TRBV30 to TRBJ1-1; tentatively, D is TRBD1 (5 bases). The CDR3 loop spans 13 amino acids. The V and J ends lost 2 bases and 3 bases respectively, with 10 bases between them. CDR1 is GTSNPN, CDR2 SVGIG, per germline (reference sequence). The CDR3 region has the DNA TGTGCCTGGAGTCCCCAGGGTGACACTGAAGCTTTCTTT. The encoded protein is CAWSPQGDTEAFF. Filled out from reference TRBV30 and TRBJ1-1, the complete variable domain reads SQTIHQWPATLVQPVGSPLSLECTVEGTSNPNLYWYRQAAGRGLQLLFYSVGIGQISSEVPQNLSASRPQDRQFILSSKKLLLSDSGFYLCAWSPQGDTEAFFGQGTRLTVV.

This clonotype was detected ten times or more. The chain has TRBV10-3 and TRBJ1-3; no clear D gene. CDR3 length: 12 amino acids. Trimming left V 2 bases short and J 8 bases short, with 7 bases between. From germline, CDR1 is ENHRY and CDR2 SYGVKD. CDR3 DNA sequence: TGTGCCATCAGTGAGATGGAAGACACCATATATTTT. The encoded protein is CAISEMEDTIYF.

This clonotype was found many times. The rearrangement joins TRBV4-3 to TRBJ2-3; 9 bases are a match to TRBD2. CDR3 length: 17 residues. V trimming: 1 base; J trimming: 1 base; junction bases outside the gene matches: 6. Germline assignment: CDR1 LGHNA and CDR2 YSLEER. CDR3 bases: TGCGCCAGCAGCCAAGCCACTTCTAGCGGGGGCACAGATACGCAGTATTTT. Encoded protein: CASSQATSSGGTDTQYF.

This clonotype was observed a handful of times. V is TRBV29-1 and J is TRBJ2-7; 12 nucleotides align to TRBD2. The germline CDR1 and CDR2 sequences are SQVTM and ANQGSEA. Trimming at V came to 2 bases and at J to 6 bases, leaving 5 bases not matched to a gene. The CDR3 sequence is 14 residues long. CDR3 sequence reads: CSVERASGGGEQYF. CDR3 in DNA: TGCAGCGTTGAACGCGCTAGCGGGGGGGGCGAGCAGTACTTC.

This clonotype came up a few times. The chain joins TRBV20-1 to TRBJ1-3, with unresolved D. The CDR3 runs to 12 residues. V lost 2 bases, J lost 5 bases, and 7 bases lay in between. Per germline, CDR1 DFQATT and CDR2 SNEGSKA (reference sequence). Here the CDR3 DNA reads TGCAGTGCTAGATATAATAGAAACACCATATATTTT. Its protein product is CSARYNRNTIYF.